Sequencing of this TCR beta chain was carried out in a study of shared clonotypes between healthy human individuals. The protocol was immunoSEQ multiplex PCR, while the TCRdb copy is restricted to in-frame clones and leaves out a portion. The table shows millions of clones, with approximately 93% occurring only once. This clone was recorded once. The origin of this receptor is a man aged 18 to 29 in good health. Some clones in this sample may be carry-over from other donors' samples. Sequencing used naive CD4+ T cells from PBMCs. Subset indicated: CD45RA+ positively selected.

CDR3 sequence: CASSLSRQDGANYGYTF. As DNA, the CDR3 is TGTGCCAGCAGCTTATCGCGACAGGATGGGGCTAACTATGGCTACACCTTC. This chain connects TRBV11-2 to TRBJ1-2; D perhaps matches TRBD1 (6 bases). From germline, CDR1 is SGHAT and CDR2 FQNNGV. CDR3 length: 17 residues. The V end was cut by 2 bases, the J end by 0 bases, with 16 bases between.